These 2 T cell receptor beta chains share one sample of origin, sequenced in a study of response to subunit inactivated influenza vaccine (dated by TCRdb to 2017 to 2018). Preparation of the library involved RT-PCR. The reads were generated on an Illumina HiSeq 2500. TCRdb trimmed public reads at Q25 via fastp, called clones via MiXCR and kept in-frame beta chains. Every CDR3 protein is listed once, alongside the most common genes and DNA of its rows. Here the sample has over 150,000 distinct CDR3 sequences; roughly 8.7% occur a single time. The ten largest clones add up to approximately 10% of the sample. This sample comprised non-naive T cells sorted from PBMCs, obtained on the day of vaccination. Taken with the paper, the label for cell subset or site translates to: memory T cell fraction. The source of these receptors is a man aged 50 to 59 who received an inactivated influenza vaccine. Donor details come from another sample of the same person, matched by shared clones.

This clonotype has ten or more counts. The genes are TRBV7-2 and TRBJ1-5, with unresolved D. From germline, CDR1 is SGHTA and CDR2 FQGNSA. This CDR3 has 13 amino acids. Deletions cut 5 bases from V and 4 bases from J, with 9 bases between. Here the CDR3 reads CASSQDWNQPQHF. The CDR3 DNA is TGTGCCAGCAGCCAGGACTGGAATCAGCCCCAGCATTTT.

This clonotype has at least ten counts. This rearrangement joins TRBV5-1 to TRBJ2-6; no firm D call. CDR3 length equals 14 residues. Trimming pared 6 bases from V and 0 bases from J, leaving 7 bases between. The germline V gene encodes CDR1 SGHRS and CDR2 YFSETQ. CDR3 nucleotide sequence: TGCGCCAGCACTGGGTCCTCTGGGGCCAACGTCCTGACTTTC. This gives the protein CASTGSSGANVLTF.